The T cell receptor (beta chain) described here comes from a study of cytomegalovirus exposure and HLA in healthy donors (dated by TCRdb to the late 2010s). Study-wide context: An earlier analysis of several hundred of the donors reported roughly 270 Gb of sequence data and 120 million or so unique TCR beta sequences from about 179 million T cells. In the later analysis, no new phenotypic data were used to find candidate immune exposures; instead, reliance was placed on TCR beta sequences and their occurrence across donors. Among over 350 genotyped donors of the cohort, an average of roughly 240,000 unique TCR beta nucleotide sequences were sequenced per donor, roughly a sixth of them non-productive. All discovery cohort repertoires had been generated on a single sequencing platform. The number of typed donors differed by locus: roughly 620-640 for A, B, C, DRB1 and DQB1; about 520 for DQA1; approximately 610 for DPA1; and about 450 for DPB1. Donor age, sex, ethnicity and CMV serostatus were compiled alongside the repertoire data. Approximately 300 gigabases of sequencing data and approximately 85 million unique TCR sequences were included in an early release covering several hundred HLA-typed donors. Both class I and class II loci were covered by HLA typing, at four-digit resolution. To study patterns of TCR occurrence, a later analysis re-analyzed previously published TCR beta repertoires from just over 650 donors and added high-resolution HLA genotyping. In addition to the first cohort of approximately 670 subjects, a separate validation cohort of approximately 130 different subjects was used. To decide whether each TCR beta V gene segment behaved as functional or pseudogenic, an earlier analysis of fewer than 750 of the donors relied on high-throughput TCR beta sequencing. Four to six DR-DQ haplotypes were handled as single units for association and clustering because linkage in the cohort was strong. To predict cytomegalovirus infection status, the study brought together high-throughput TCR immunosequencing, statistical association of individual TCRs with disease status, and machine learning. The study was designed to test whether signatures of past pathogen exposure could be identified by cataloging public T cell receptors. A later genetic analysis took genome-wide SNP genotypes for about three fifths of the roughly 700 donors and used that subset as a discovery cohort. Of the roughly 400 genotyped donors, 81% were placed in the genetic ancestry cluster associated with self-reported Caucasian donors. The T cell repertoires of 700 or so subjects were profiled by immunosequencing and related to cytomegalovirus serostatus. What the authors observed across the whole study: In an earlier analysis of several hundred of the donors, most TCR beta V segments were observed in productive rearrangements about 87% or about 30% of the time, broadly matching IMGT annotations. A cluster of highly shared sequence variants was judged likely to be a technical artifact of the sequencing pipeline. In a later analysis, 15,000 to 20,000 TCR beta sequences were associated with specific HLA alleles at a false discovery rate of 0.05. Only TCR beta chains were sequenced in this cohort, and the absence of alpha or paired-chain data limited detectable features. According to a later analysis, parvovirus B19, influenza, CMV and Epstein-Barr virus appeared linked to several top co-occurrence clusters. Most TCR sequences were observed very rarely across donors, whereas some public TCRs were present in many individuals. In a later genetic analysis, a missense DCLRE1C variant was associated with V-gene and J-gene trimming of TCR beta chains, and the association was replicated in an independent cohort. The classifier was reported to diagnose cytomegalovirus status with high specificity and sensitivity in both the original cohort and the validation cohort. According to a later analysis, TCR association rates differed among HLA loci, with DRB1 alleles showing the most associated TCRs and HLA-C alleles showing the fewest. Correlated functional status among segregating V segments might reflect linkage disequilibrium, but an unknown experimental factor could not be ruled out. A few of the identified cytomegalovirus-associated TCR beta chains were confirmed in vitro to be specific for cytomegalovirus antigens. When HLA alleles, especially DR and DQ, strongly co-occurred, TCR associations were difficult to assign to individual alleles. Presence/absence analyses assumed roughly uniform sequencing depth across donors, an assumption that may not hold. A further reported finding was that TCR beta sequences accurately predicted the HLA-A and HLA-B alleles for most subjects in the first cohort. Around 16 rarely observed V segments, including chromosome 9 orphons, were excluded from the earlier analysis of several hundred of the donors because counts were too low. HLA typing was unavailable for some donors at each locus, so association tests used only the typed subset. Some IMGT-functional V segments, including TRBV6-2 and TRBV6-3, could not be told apart with the 87-base-pair reads, so those segments were excluded. For the cohort, immune exposure information was limited to CMV serostatus. It was suggested by the authors that the approach could potentially be generalized to other disease states and immunological phenotypes. In a later genetic analysis, fewer N-insertions in productive TCRs were reported among donors in an Asian-associated ancestry cluster than the roughly 640-donor mean. Most CMV-associated TCR beta chains appeared to be HLA-restricted in a later analysis, and the HLA associations seemed to be driven largely by CMV exposure. The study listed approximately 150 TCR beta chains as associated with cytomegalovirus. Compared with equally common non-associated chains, HLA-associated TCR beta chains in a later analysis were more clonally expanded and had lower generation probabilities.

The CDR3 numbers 14 residues from cysteine through phenylalanine. Only CDR3 DNA is held: 42 bases, read in frame from base 1. About this clone itself: Its cognate antigen has yet to be identified. Base-call qualities are not available, and no considerably larger clone is one nucleotide away.

In total, over 600 healthy bone marrow donors made up the cohort. Cohort members were all nominally healthy when sampled, although unrecorded immune exposures were likely present. The donor was CMV seropositive and was included in the group of 250 to 300 seropositive cohort members. Each donor provided a peripheral blood sample, and peripheral blood mononuclear cells were used for TCR beta sequencing. The Qiagen DNeasy Blood Extraction Kit was used to extract genomic DNA from the blood cell samples. Libraries were constructed by the immunoSEQ multiplex PCR assay. A mixture of 60 forward primers for TCR Vbeta segments and 13 reverse primers for TCR Jbeta segments was used in the multiplex PCR. The CDR3 region of rearranged TCR beta genes was amplified from genomic DNA with a multiplex PCR assay. On the Illumina HiSeq System, the amplified TCR beta libraries were sequenced as 87-base-pair reads. The paper's data handling went like this. A later analysis tallied 80 million to 95 million unique TCR beta chains across the approximately 670 repertoires, and some 12 million of those chains were shared by two or more donors. A nearest-neighbor algorithm error-corrected the raw reads and collapsed the reads into unique sequences, merging closely related sequences to remove PCR and sequencing errors. Alignment of CDR3 sequences to IMGT reference sequences was used to assign V, D and J gene segments. Each retained sequence needed at least a six-nucleotide match to both a V gene segment and a J gene segment. Rearrangements were called productive when the CDR3 lacked stop codons and stayed in frame with V and J; all others were non-productive. Following IMGT convention, CDR3 was defined as the stretch from the second conserved V-encoded cysteine up to the conserved J-encoded phenylalanine. In an earlier analysis of approximately 500 of the donors, sequences lacking an unambiguous match to a single V gene segment were excluded. An earlier analysis of a few hundred of the donors classified V segments as functional when productive rearrangements were above 56.7% and as segregating when the standard deviation between donors was above 5%. A statistical classification framework was built to diagnose cytomegalovirus status from the catalog of TCR beta chain sequences. In a later analysis, V and J genes were assigned by comparing TCR nucleotide sequences against IMGT/GENE-DB human TR gene sequences. A later analysis assigned CDR3 sequences and most-parsimonious VDJ recombination scenarios with the TCRdist pipeline. In a later analysis, every TCR beta chain was defined by the combination of its CDR3 amino acid sequence and its V-gene family, and reads without a unique V-gene family were dropped. To address suspected cross-contamination and a sequencing artifact, a later analysis removed a few hundred highly shared, low-generation-probability nucleotide sequences. In a later analysis, a clonal expansion index for each public chain was calculated from normalized within-repertoire ranks of inferred template counts. In a later analysis, generation probabilities were computed with a VDJ recombination model fitted to out-of-frame rearrangements, and the resulting probabilities were checked against IGoR. A later analysis scored TCR-TCR, TCR-HLA and TCR-CMV co-occurrence with hypergeometric tests, applying a repertoire-size bias correction to TCR pairs. In a later analysis, false discovery rates were estimated by permuting HLA or CMV assignments 20 times. In a later analysis, co-occurring TCRs were grouped with DBSCAN, and TCRdist sequence similarity was added when clustering was performed within HLA-allele-positive subsets. Repertoires with fewer than 30,000 or more than 120,000 public chains were left out of co-occurrence clustering, as were five repertoires with anomalous nucleotide sharing. Not all clones reach the TCRdb copy of this immuneACCESS table, which keeps in-frame sequences only. Checked studies attribute under half of the gap to unresolved V genes and leave the rest unexplained. V, J and clone size reflect that table, while D and trimming were determined from the DNA. Recorded for this sample are about 92,000 clones; roughly 80% of them occurred a single time. The top ten clonotypes cover roughly 1.1% of the sample.

The receptor's source is a girl between 2 and 10 years old in good health and CMV-seropositive. The chain is encoded by TRBV7-5 joined to TRBJ2-5; the table names TRBD1, a call not compared with the DNA. TRBV7-5 is tagged as a pseudogene. The specimen was PBMCs. In nucleotide form, the sequence is TGTGCCAGAAGCACAGGGACAGGCCAAGAGACCCAGTACTTC. It specifies CARSTGTGQETQYF.